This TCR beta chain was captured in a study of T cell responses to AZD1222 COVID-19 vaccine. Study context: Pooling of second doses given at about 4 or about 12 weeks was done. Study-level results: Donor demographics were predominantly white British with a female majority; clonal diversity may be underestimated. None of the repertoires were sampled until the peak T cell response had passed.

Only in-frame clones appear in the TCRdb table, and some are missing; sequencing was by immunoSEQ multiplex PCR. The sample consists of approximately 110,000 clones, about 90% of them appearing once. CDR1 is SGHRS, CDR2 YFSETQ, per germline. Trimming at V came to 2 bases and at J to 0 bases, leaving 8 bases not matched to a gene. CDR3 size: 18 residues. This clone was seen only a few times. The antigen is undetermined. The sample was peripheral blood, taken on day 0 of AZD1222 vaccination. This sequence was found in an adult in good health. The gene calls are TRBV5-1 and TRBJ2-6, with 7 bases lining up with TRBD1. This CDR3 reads CASSLSGQLLSGANVLTF. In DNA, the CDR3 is TGCGCCAGCAGCTTATCGGGACAGCTACTCTCTGGGGCCAACGTCCTGACTTTC.